This T cell receptor (beta chain) was captured by sequencing in a study of somatic mutations in cytotoxic T cells in rheumatoid arthritis. Findings and caveats of the study: Patients with a largest CD8+ clone exceeding 20% of CD8+ cells numbered about an eighth of the roughly 60.

Profiling relied on immunoSEQ multiplex PCR, and the TCRdb table lists in-frame clones only, not all of them. The sample shows 15,000 to 20,000 clones, less than 90% of them seen only once. To note about this clone: Its target is unknown.

CDR1 is MNHNY, CDR2 SVGAGI, per germline (reference sequence). The J segment lost 5 bases and the V segment lost 5 bases, leaving 10 bases of the junction unmatched. CDR3 size: 15 residues. The specimen sequenced was CD8+ T cells sorted from blood. This clonotype was obtained from an adult with rheumatoid arthritis. This chain links TRBV6-6 with TRBJ2-7, with TRBD1 matching 9 bases. CDR3 in amino acids: CASSKTGTGRHEQYF. Here the CDR3 DNA reads TGTGCCAGCAGTAAGACCGGGACAGGGCGCCACGAGCAGTACTTC.